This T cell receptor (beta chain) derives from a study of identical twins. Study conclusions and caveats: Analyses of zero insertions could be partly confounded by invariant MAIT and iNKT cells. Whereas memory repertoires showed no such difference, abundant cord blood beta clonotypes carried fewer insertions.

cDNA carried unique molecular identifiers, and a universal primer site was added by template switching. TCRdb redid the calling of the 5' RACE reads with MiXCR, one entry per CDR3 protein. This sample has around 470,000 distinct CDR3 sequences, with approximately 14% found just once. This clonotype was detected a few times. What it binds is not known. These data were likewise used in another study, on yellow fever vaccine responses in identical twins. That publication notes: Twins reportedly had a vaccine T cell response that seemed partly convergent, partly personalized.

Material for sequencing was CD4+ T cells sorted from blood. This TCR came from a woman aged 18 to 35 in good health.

This chain's CDR3 is CASSLPRTAKETQYF. The CDR3 DNA reads as TGCGCCAGCAGCTTGCCCCGGACAGCTAAAGAGACCCAGTACTTC. The rearrangement joins TRBV5-1 to TRBJ2-5; D might be TRBD1 (6 bases). V was clipped by 1 base and J by 3 bases, with 13 bases between them. The germline CDR1 and CDR2 sequences are SGHRS and YFSETQ. The length of the CDR3 is 15 residues.